This record covers a single TCR beta chain. Its target is unknown. The authors amplified TCR beta CDR3 regions, and they did so from RNA transcripts for repertoire sequencing. HTBI-primed first-round RT-PCR preceded second-round multiplex PCR. Via MiXCR, TCRdb re-called the multiplex PCR reads, giving one row per CDR3 protein. This sample has over a million distinct CDR3 sequences, with 36% found just once. This sample is drawn from a study of Graves' ophthalmopathy and Graves' hyperthyroidism. The germline V and J ends were trimmed by 3 bases and 11 bases, with 14 bases remaining between them. Germline lookup yields CDR1 ENHRY and CDR2 SYGVKD. The CDR3 is 13 residues long. Study results and limitations: Detected in blood as well were most expanded thyroid clonotypes with frequency above 0.001.

This receptor was obtained from an adult man with Graves' hyperthyroidism. The rearrangement joins TRBV10-3 to TRBJ1-5, with D perhaps matching TRBD1 (6 bases). What was sequenced was peripheral blood or thyroid tissue (not recorded which). CDR3 in DNA: TGTGCCATCAGTGATCCTGCGCAGGGGACCCAGCATTTT. Its translation is CAISDPAQGTQHF.